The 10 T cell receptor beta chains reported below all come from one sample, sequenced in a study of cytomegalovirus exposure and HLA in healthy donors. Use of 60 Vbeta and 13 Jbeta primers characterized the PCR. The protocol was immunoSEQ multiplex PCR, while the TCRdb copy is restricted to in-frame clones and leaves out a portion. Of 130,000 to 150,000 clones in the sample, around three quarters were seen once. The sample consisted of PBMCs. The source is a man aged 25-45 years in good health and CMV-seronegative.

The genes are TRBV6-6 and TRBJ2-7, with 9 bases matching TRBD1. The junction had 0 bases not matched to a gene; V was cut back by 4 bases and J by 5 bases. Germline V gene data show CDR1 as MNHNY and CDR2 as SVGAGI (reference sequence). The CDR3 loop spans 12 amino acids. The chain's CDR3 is CASSWTGDEQYF. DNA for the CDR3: TGTGCCAGCAGTTGGACAGGGGACGAGCAGTACTTC.

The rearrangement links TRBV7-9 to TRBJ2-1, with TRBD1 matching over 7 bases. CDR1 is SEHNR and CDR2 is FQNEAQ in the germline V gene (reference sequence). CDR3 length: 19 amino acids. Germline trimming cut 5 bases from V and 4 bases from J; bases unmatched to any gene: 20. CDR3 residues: CASSRRDRRTWTAYNEQFF. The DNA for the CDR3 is TGTGCCAGCAGCCGACGGGACAGAAGAACCTGGACAGCTTACAATGAGCAGTTCTTC.

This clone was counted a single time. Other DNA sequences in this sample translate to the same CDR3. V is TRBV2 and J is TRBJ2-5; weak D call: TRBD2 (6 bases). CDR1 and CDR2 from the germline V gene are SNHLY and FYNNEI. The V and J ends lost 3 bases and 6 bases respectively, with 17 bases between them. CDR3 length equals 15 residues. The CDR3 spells CASSEGLAGLKTQYF. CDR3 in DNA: TGTGCCAGCAGTGAGGGGCTGGCGGGGCTCAAGACCCAGTACTTC.

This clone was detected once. The CDR3 loop is CASSLLPGQSSETQYF. For the CDR3, the DNA is TGTGCCAGCAGCTTACTCCCGGGACAGTCTTCAGAGACCCAGTACTTC. The J gene is TRBJ2-5, the V gene TRBV7-9; 7 bases are a match to TRBD1. V dropped 2 bases and J dropped 4; count of bases not matched to a gene: 10. The CDR3 length is 16 residues. The V gene's germline CDR1 is SEHNR and CDR2 FQNEAQ (reference sequence).

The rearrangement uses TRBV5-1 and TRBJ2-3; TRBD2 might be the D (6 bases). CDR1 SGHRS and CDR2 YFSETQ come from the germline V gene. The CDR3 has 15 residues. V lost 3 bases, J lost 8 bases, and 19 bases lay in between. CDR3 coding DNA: TGCGCCAGCAGCTCCGGGACTGGAAAAATCTTTACGCAGTATTTT. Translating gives CASSSGTGKIFTQYF.

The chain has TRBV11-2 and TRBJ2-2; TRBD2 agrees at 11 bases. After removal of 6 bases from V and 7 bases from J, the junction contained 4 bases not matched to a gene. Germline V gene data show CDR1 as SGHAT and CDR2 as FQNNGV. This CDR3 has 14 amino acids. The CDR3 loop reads CASRTSGDVGELFF. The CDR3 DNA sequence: TGTGCCAGCAGGACTAGCGGGGACGTCGGGGAGCTGTTTTTT.

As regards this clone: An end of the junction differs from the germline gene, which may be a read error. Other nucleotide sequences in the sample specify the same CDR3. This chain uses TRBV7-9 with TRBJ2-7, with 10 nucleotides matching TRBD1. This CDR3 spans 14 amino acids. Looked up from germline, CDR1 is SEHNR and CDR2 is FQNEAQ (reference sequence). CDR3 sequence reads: CASSFGTGAYEQYF. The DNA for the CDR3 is TGTGCCAGTAGCTTTGGGACAGGGGCCTACGAGCAGTACTTC.

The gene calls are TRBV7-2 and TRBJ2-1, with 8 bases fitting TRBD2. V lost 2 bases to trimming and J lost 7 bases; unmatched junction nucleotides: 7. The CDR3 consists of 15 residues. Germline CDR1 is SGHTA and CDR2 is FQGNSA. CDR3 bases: TGTGCCAGCAGCTTAAAAAGCGGGAGTTGGAATGAGCAGTTCTTC. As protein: CASSLKSGSWNEQFF.

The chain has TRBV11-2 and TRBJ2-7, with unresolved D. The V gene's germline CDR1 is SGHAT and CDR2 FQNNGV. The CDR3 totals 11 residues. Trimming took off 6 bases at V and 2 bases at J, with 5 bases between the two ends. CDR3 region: CASSGPYEQYF. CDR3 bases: TGTGCCAGCAGTGGGCCCTACGAGCAGTACTTC. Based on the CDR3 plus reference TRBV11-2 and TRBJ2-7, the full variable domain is EAGVAQSPRYKIIEKRQSVAFWCNPISGHATLYWYQQILGQGPKLLIQFQNNGVVDDSQLPKDRFSAERLKGVDSTLKIQPAKLEDSAVYLCASSGPYEQYFGPGTRLTVT.

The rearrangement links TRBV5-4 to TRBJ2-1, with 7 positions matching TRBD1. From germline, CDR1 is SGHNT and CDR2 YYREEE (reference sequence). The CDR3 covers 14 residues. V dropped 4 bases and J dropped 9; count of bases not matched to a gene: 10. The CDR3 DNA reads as TGTGCCAGCAGCCTAGGGGGCGCGGGTACTGAGCAGTTCTTC. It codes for CASSLGGAGTEQFF. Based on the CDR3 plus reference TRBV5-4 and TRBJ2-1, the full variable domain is ETGVTQSPTHLIKTRGQQVTLRCSSQSGHNTVSWYQQALGQGPQFIFQYYREEENGRGNFPPRFSGLQFPNYSSELNVNALELDDSALYLCASSLGGAGTEQFFGPGTRLTVL.